Listed below are T cell receptor beta chains from one sample, sequenced in a study of Ad26.COV2.S vaccination and SARS-CoV-2 variants. TCRdb's table, derived via immunoSEQ multiplex PCR, lists solely in-frame clones and lacks some. The table shows nearly 400,000 clones, with around nine tenths occurring only once. Material: peripheral blood, obtained in a trial of Ad26.COV2.S vaccine versus placebo. The receptors come from a person aged 18 to 65 who received the Ad26.COV2.S COVID-19 vaccine or a placebo. Both conserved end residues are part of each CDR3. A D gene is named only where the DNA matches it firmly. A row's size may be missing; if present it is once, few, many or a size class.

clone size: few; D gene: TRBD1; V gene: TRBV2; J gene: TRBJ1-1; CDR3 DNA: TGTGCCAGCAGTTTCGGACAGGGGACTGAAGCTTTCTTT; CDR3 protein: CASSFGQGTEAFF
clone size: .; D gene: TRBD2; V gene: TRBV7-9; J gene: TRBJ2-7; CDR3 DNA: TGTGCCAGCAGCTGGACTAGCGCCGACTCCTACGAGCAGTACTTC; CDR3 protein: CASSWTSADSYEQYF
clone size: .; D gene: TRBD2; V gene: TRBV11-3; J gene: TRBJ2-7; CDR3 DNA: TGTGCCAGCAGCTCTCAGGGACTAGCGCTCTACGAGCAGTACTTC; CDR3 protein: CASSSQGLALYEQYF
clone size: .; D gene: TRBD1; V gene: TRBV5-1; J gene: TRBJ2-2; CDR3 DNA: TGCGCCAGCAGCTTGTACCTATACAGGGGGCCGAACACCGGGGAGCTGTTTTTT; CDR3 protein: CASSLYLYRGPNTGELFF
clone size: .; D gene: TRBD2; V gene: TRBV3-1/TRBV3-2; J gene: TRBJ2-3; CDR3 DNA: TGTGCCAGCAGCCAAGCTCGTAGCGGGAGAAAGGCAGATACGCAGTATTTT; CDR3 protein: CASSQARSGRKADTQYF
clone size: .; D gene: TRBD2; V gene: TRBV5-5; J gene: TRBJ2-1; CDR3 DNA: TGTGCCAGCAGCTTGAATAGCGGGAGGGCCTACAATGAGCAGTTCTTC; CDR3 protein: CASSLNSGRAYNEQFF
clone size: .; D gene: .; V gene: TRBV18; J gene: TRBJ1-6; CDR3 DNA: TGTGCCAGCTCACCTAGCGCAGGGGATAATTCACCCCTCCACTTT; CDR3 protein: CASSPSAGDNSPLHF
clone size: once; D gene: TRBD1; V gene: TRBV19; J gene: TRBJ1-5; CDR3 DNA: TGTGCCAGTAGTACCTACAGGGGGAGAGGCAATCAGCCCCAGCATTTT; CDR3 protein: CASSTYRGRGNQPQHF
clone size: .; D gene: .; V gene: TRBV19; J gene: TRBJ1-2; CDR3 DNA: TGTGCCAGTGGTGGCTACACCTTC; CDR3 protein: CASGGYTF
clone size: .; D gene: TRBD1; V gene: TRBV24-1; J gene: TRBJ2-2; CDR3 DNA: TGTGCCACCAGGACAGGGGGAACCGGGGAGCTGTTTTTT; CDR3 protein: CATRTGGTGELFF
clone size: .; D gene: TRBD2; V gene: TRBV15; J gene: TRBJ2-4; CDR3 DNA: TGTGCCACCAGCAGGTGGGACAGAAATTTACTAGCGGGAGCCTCTGGCAAAAACATTCAGTACTTC; CDR3 protein: CATSRWDRNLLAGASGKNIQYF
clone size: .; D gene: .; V gene: TRBV28; J gene: TRBJ1-2; CDR3 DNA: TGTGCCAGCAGTTTGGGCGCAGGAAGACCTTATGGCTACACCTTC; CDR3 protein: CASSLGAGRPYGYTF